Described below is a single T cell receptor (beta chain) sequence and its context. The antigen it binds to is not known. The input lacks base qualities; no much larger clone sits a single base away. To estimate absolute template abundance from read counts, synthetic TCR analog templates were spiked into each PCR. The immunoSEQ assay used bias-controlled V and J gene primers to amplify TCRbeta CDR3 regions from genomic DNA. Sequencing of rearranged TCRbeta segments was performed at approximately 20X coverage. In the original analysis: Clustering was used to correct sequencing errors, and CDR3s were annotated against IMGT so that V, D and J genes could be assigned. Downstream analyses used only productive TCRbeta rearrangements, leaving out any out-of-frame or stop-codon sequences. Clonality was computed as one minus Shannon entropy normalized by the log of the number of unique productive sequences. Clones differing between time points or between blood and tumor were identified by Fisher's exact test with Benjamini-Hochberg correction at adjusted p below 0.01. In its TCRdb copy, this immuneACCESS table keeps in-frame sequences only and misses some clones. Where compared with another copy, unresolved V genes explain less than half of these, and the others have no known cause. V and J calls and clone size are copied from that table; D and trimming were computed from the DNA. This sample holds 95,000 or so clones; roughly 84% were observed only once. Jointly, the top ten make up 2% to 2.5% of the sample.

Ends trimmed: V by 6 bases, J by 0 bases; bases unmatched to a gene: 7. Based on the germline V gene (reference sequence), the CDR1 and CDR2 sequences are MNHNY and SVGAGI. CDR3 length: 15 amino acids, cysteine to phenylalanine. Only the CDR3 DNA stays, 45 bases, in frame from base 1. This entry is derived from a study of PD-L1 blockade in urothelial cancer (dated by TCRdb to about 2017). Concerning the study at large: Every patient began therapy in the mid-2010s and was given atezolizumab 1,200 mg intravenously every 3 weeks. An exploratory multi-omic analysis was conducted of the somatic, immune and clinical correlates of response to PD-L1 blockade with atezolizumab in urothelial cancer. Blood samples yielded a median of approximately 150,000 T cells and more than 80,000 unique TCRs, with median clonality approximately 0.08. TCR sequencing covered pretreatment tumor samples and matched, serially collected peripheral blood taken before and after atezolizumab treatment. Blood samples were analyzed 3 weeks after the start of treatment (second dose) and 6 weeks after the start of treatment. Nine patients achieved durable clinical benefit and some 21 did not. Durable clinical benefit was defined as progression-free survival longer than 6 months, and TCR features were also tested against progression-free and overall survival. In the same patients who had TCR sequencing, pretreatment tumors also underwent whole exome sequencing and RNA sequencing. Pretreatment blood TCR-seq was available for about 27 patients, at least one posttreatment blood collection was obtained for some 24 patients, and tumor TCR-seq was available for some 24 patients. About nine tenths of the roughly 30 patients were males with bladder-origin urothelial cancer, and about 60% of the roughly 30 reported a prior smoking history. An ECOG performance status of 0 or 1 was recorded for the patients, and 0 to 3 prior chemotherapy regimens had been received by the patients. Broader findings and caveats from the paper: Because the sample size was small (n of about 29) and many exploratory analyses were performed, the results are intended to be hypothesis-generating. Improved progression-free and overall survival was associated with having pretreatment peripheral blood TCR clonality below the median. Greater expansion of tumor-associated TCR clones in peripheral blood 3 weeks after the start of treatment was observed in patients with durable benefit (n ≈ 22, p = 0.022).

The time point label, as the study defines it: pretreatment peripheral blood. A cohort of roughly 30 patients with locally advanced or metastatic urothelial carcinoma, treated at Memorial Sloan Kettering on a trial protocol, was included. Peripheral blood mononuclear cells were collected from each patient pretreatment and during treatment, giving between 1 and 8 total time points per patient. The Qiagen DNeasy Blood extraction kit was used to purify genomic DNA from total PBMCs and tumor samples. PBMCs were collected pretreatment and during treatment, and were isolated and stored as previously described.

The specimen comprised PBMCs, sampled around atezolizumab (anti-PD-L1) treatment. The TCR originated in a man aged 55 to 70 with urothelial cancer. The chain joins TRBV6-6 to TRBJ2-7; 8 bases in the junction line up with TRBD1. CDR3 reads: CASSTTGASSYEQYF. The DNA reads TGTGCCAGCAGCACGACAGGGGCGAGCTCCTACGAGCAGTACTTC.